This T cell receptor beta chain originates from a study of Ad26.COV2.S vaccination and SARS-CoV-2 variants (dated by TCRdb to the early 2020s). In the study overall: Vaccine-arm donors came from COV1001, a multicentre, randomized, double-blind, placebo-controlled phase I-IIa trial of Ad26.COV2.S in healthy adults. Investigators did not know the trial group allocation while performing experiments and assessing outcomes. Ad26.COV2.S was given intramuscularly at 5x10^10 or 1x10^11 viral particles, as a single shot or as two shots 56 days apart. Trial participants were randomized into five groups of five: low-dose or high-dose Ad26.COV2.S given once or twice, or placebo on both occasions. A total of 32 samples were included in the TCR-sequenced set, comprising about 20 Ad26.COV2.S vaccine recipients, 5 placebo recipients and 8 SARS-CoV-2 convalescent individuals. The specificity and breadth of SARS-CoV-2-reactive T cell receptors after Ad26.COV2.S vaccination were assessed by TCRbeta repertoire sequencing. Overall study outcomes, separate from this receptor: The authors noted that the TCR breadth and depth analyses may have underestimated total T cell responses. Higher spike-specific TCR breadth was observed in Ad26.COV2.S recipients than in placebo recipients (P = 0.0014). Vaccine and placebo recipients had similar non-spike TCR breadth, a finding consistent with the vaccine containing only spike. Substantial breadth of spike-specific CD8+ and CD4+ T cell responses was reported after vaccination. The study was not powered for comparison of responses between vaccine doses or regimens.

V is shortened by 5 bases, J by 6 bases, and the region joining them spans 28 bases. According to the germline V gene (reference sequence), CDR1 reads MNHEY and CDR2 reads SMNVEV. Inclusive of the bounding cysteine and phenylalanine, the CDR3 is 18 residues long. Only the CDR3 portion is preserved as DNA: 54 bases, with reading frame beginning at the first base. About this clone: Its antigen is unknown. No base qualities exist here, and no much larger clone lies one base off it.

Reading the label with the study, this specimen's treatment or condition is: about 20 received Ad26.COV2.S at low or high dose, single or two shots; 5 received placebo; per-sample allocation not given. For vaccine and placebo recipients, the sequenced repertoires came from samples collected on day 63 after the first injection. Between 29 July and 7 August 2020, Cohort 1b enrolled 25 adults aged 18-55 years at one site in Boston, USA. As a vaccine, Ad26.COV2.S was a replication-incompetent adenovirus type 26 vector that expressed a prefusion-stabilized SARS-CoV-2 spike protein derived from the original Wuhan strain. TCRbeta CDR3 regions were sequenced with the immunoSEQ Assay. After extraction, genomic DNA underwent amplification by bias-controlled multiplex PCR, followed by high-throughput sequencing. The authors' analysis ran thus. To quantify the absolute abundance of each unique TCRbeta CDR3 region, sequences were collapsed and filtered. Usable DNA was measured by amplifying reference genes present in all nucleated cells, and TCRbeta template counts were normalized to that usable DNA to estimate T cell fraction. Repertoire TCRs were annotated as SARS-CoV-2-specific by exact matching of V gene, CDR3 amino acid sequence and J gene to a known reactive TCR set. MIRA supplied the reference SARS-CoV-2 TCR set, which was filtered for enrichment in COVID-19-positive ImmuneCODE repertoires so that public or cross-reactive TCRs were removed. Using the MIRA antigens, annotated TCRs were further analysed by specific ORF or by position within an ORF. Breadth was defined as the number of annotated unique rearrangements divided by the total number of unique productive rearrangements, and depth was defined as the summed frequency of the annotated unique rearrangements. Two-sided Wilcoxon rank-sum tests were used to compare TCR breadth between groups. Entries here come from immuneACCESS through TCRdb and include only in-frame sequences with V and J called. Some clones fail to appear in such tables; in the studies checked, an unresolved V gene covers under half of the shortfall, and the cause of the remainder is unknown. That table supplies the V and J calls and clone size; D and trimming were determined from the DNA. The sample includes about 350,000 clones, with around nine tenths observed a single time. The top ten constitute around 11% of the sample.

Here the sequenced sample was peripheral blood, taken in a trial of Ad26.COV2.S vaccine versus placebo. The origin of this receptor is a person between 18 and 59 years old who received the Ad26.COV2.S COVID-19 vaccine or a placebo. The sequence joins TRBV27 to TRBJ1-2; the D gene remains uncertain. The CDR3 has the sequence CASSLIGVGRALPNGYTF. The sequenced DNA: TGTGCCAGCAGTCTGATTGGGGTAGGAAGGGCTCTTCCTAATGGCTACACCTTC.